This TCR beta chain was recorded in a study of blood T cells in healthy people across ages. Points from the study as a whole: Because donor CMV status was unknown, expanded clonotype changes were possibly confounded. Per-million-T-cell TCR beta diversity fell roughly linearly with age.

Remarks on this clonotype: Its antigen is still unknown.

Caucasian, healthy and from Russia, the donors were aged between roughly 6 and 95. A sample-barcoded 5' primer and a J-beta primer mix were used in a second PCR of about 7 to 12 cycles. Via MiXCR, TCRdb re-called the 5' RACE reads, giving one row per CDR3 protein. The table includes some 1.4 million distinct CDR3 sequences, roughly 40% detected once. This CDR3 has 13 residues. The ends were cut back, 3 bases at V and 7 bases at J, with 12 bases in the middle. Germline loops: CDR1 MGHDK, CDR2 SYGVNS. The sample comprised blood. The receptor was isolated from a woman under 30 in good health. The chain couples TRBV25-1 to TRBJ1-2; D call uncertain. In DNA, the CDR3 is TGTGCCAGCAGTGATAGAATAGACTCTGGCTACACCTTC. Protein sequence: CASSDRIDSGYTF.